A selection of T cell receptor beta chains follows, all from one sample in a study of OX40 agonist ivuxolimab in advanced cancers. The protocol was immunoSEQ multiplex PCR, while the TCRdb copy is restricted to in-frame clones and leaves out a portion. The sample has approximately 58,000 clones, over 65% seen once; the top ten hold more than 1.1%. The sample here was CD4+ or CD8+ T cells sorted from blood, taken in a trial of the OX40 agonist ivuxolimab. The receptors shown here come from an adult with an advanced solid tumor such as melanoma, head and neck, liver or kidney cancer. Each CDR3 is given with its conserved first and last residue. The D gene is left open where the match is weak. Clone size is not always given. Where it is, it says once, few, many or a class for expanded clones.

CDR3 DNA: TGCGCCAGCAGCCGACATAAAACCTCCTACAATGAGCAGTTCTTC
CDR3 protein: CASSRHKTSYNEQFF
CDR3 length: 15
J gene: TRBJ2-1
clone size: medium-sized
V gene: TRBV10-1
D gene: .

CDR3 DNA: TGTGCCAGCAGCTTAGATGGGACAGGGGGATCACCCCTCCACTTT
CDR3 protein: CASSLDGTGGSPLHF
CDR3 length: 15
J gene: TRBJ1-6
clone size: .
V gene: TRBV11-3
D gene: TRBD1

CDR3 DNA: TGCGCCAGCAGACTCTCCCTCAGGGGAGATACGCAGTATTTT
CDR3 protein: CASRLSLRGDTQYF
CDR3 length: 14
J gene: TRBJ2-3
clone size: .
V gene: TRBV23-1
D gene: .

CDR3 DNA: TGCGCCAGCAGCCGAGAACTAAGGGCTGCACCAAGGGGCTACACCTTC
CDR3 protein: CASSRELRAAPRGYTF
CDR3 length: 16
J gene: TRBJ1-2
clone size: .
V gene: TRBV4-3
D gene: .

CDR3 DNA: TGCGCCAGCAAGGGCGGCACCTGGAACACTGAAGCTTTCTTT
CDR3 protein: CASKGGTWNTEAFF
CDR3 length: 14
J gene: TRBJ1-1
clone size: .
V gene: TRBV5-1
D gene: .

CDR3 DNA: TGTGCCAGCACCCCATCCAAAGGGGGGGCCTACGAGCAGTACTTC
CDR3 protein: CASTPSKGGAYEQYF
CDR3 length: 15
J gene: TRBJ2-7
clone size: .
V gene: TRBV7-2
D gene: .

CDR3 DNA: TGTGCCAGCAGTTTAGACAGCACCGGGGAGCTGTTTTTT
CDR3 protein: CASSLDSTGELFF
CDR3 length: 13
J gene: TRBJ2-2
clone size: .
V gene: TRBV2
D gene: .

CDR3 DNA: TGTGCCAGCAGTTCGCCCGCAGGGGGCCTTGGAAACACCATATATTTT
CDR3 protein: CASSSPAGGLGNTIYF
CDR3 length: 16
J gene: TRBJ1-3
clone size: .
V gene: TRBV28
D gene: TRBD1

CDR3 DNA: TGTGCCAGCAGACCGTCCGGGACTAGCGGGGTCACAGATACGCAGTATTTT
CDR3 protein: CASRPSGTSGVTDTQYF
CDR3 length: 17
J gene: TRBJ2-3
clone size: .
V gene: TRBV28
D gene: TRBD2

CDR3 DNA: TGTGCCACCAGCAGACAGGGAGGCTACGAGCAGTACTTC
CDR3 protein: CATSRQGGYEQYF
CDR3 length: 13
J gene: TRBJ2-7
clone size: .
V gene: TRBV15
D gene: .

CDR3 DNA: TGTGCCAGCTCACCACTAGTGATAGCGGGGGGGCAACGAGATACGCAGTATTTT
CDR3 protein: CASSPLVIAGGQRDTQYF
CDR3 length: 18
J gene: TRBJ2-3
clone size: .
V gene: TRBV18
D gene: TRBD2

CDR3 DNA: TGTGCCAGCAGCTTAGACAGGGGTGGCGAGCAGTACTTC
CDR3 protein: CASSLDRGGEQYF
CDR3 length: 13
J gene: TRBJ2-7
clone size: .
V gene: TRBV11-2
D gene: .

CDR3 DNA: TGTGCCAGCAGCCAAGCCCTTTACAATGAGCAGTTCTTC
CDR3 protein: CASSQALYNEQFF
CDR3 length: 13
J gene: TRBJ2-1
clone size: .
V gene: TRBV4-2
D gene: .

CDR3 DNA: TGTGCCAGTAGTATGGGGGGGCTCGGAAACACCATATATTTT
CDR3 protein: CASSMGGLGNTIYF
CDR3 length: 14
J gene: TRBJ1-3
clone size: .
V gene: TRBV19
D gene: .

CDR3 DNA: TGTGCCAGCTCACCAAACAGGGATAGTGAGCAGTACTTC
CDR3 protein: CASSPNRDSEQYF
CDR3 length: 13
J gene: TRBJ2-7
clone size: .
V gene: TRBV18
D gene: .

CDR3 DNA: TGTGCCAGCAGCTTGATGACAGGTCAAGAGACCCAGTACTTC
CDR3 protein: CASSLMTGQETQYF
CDR3 length: 14
J gene: TRBJ2-5
clone size: .
V gene: TRBV7-2
D gene: .

CDR3 DNA: TGTGCCAGCAGCTTCGCCAGGGGGCTAGGCACCGGGGAGCTGTTTTTT
CDR3 protein: CASSFARGLGTGELFF
CDR3 length: 16
J gene: TRBJ2-2
clone size: once
V gene: TRBV7-2
D gene: TRBD1

CDR3 DNA: TGTGCCAGCACTAATTCAGATACGCAGTATTTT
CDR3 protein: CASTNSDTQYF
CDR3 length: 11
J gene: TRBJ2-3
clone size: .
V gene: TRBV6-5
D gene: .

CDR3 DNA: TGCGCCAGCAGCTCCTCCCTAGCGGGAGTACCAGATACGCAGTATTTT
CDR3 protein: CASSSSLAGVPDTQYF
CDR3 length: 16
J gene: TRBJ2-3
clone size: .
V gene: TRBV5-1
D gene: TRBD2

CDR3 DNA: TGTGCCAGCAGCGCACCGGGCCCCCAGCAGTACTTC
CDR3 protein: CASSAPGPQQYF
CDR3 length: 12
J gene: TRBJ2-7
clone size: few
V gene: TRBV14
D gene: .

CDR3 DNA: TGTGCCAGCAGTAACGACCGAGGTGGCTACACCTTC
CDR3 protein: CASSNDRGGYTF
CDR3 length: 12
J gene: TRBJ1-2
clone size: .
V gene: TRBV6-5
D gene: .

CDR3 DNA: TGTGCCAGCAGCCCCCAGGGGGTAATAGCCAAAAACATTCAGTACTTC
CDR3 protein: CASSPQGVIAKNIQYF
CDR3 length: 16
J gene: TRBJ2-4
clone size: .
V gene: TRBV7-8
D gene: TRBD1

CDR3 DNA: TGTGCCAGCAGCTTTAGCCCCGGGATGGCCAACGTCCTGACTTTC
CDR3 protein: CASSFSPGMANVLTF
CDR3 length: 15
J gene: TRBJ2-6
clone size: .
V gene: TRBV11-2
D gene: .

CDR3 DNA: TGCGCCAGCAGCTTGGGACAGGCTTTTTCTGGGGCCAACGTCCTGACTTTC
CDR3 protein: CASSLGQAFSGANVLTF
CDR3 length: 17
J gene: TRBJ2-6
clone size: .
V gene: TRBV5-1
D gene: .

CDR3 DNA: TGTGCCAGTAGTATTCGGCAGGGGCCACGGCAAGGCACTGAAGCTTTCTTT
CDR3 protein: CASSIRQGPRQGTEAFF
CDR3 length: 17
J gene: TRBJ1-1
clone size: .
V gene: TRBV19
D gene: .

CDR3 DNA: TGTGCCAGCACCTTTCGGGGTACGGAGACCCAGTACTTC
CDR3 protein: CASTFRGTETQYF
CDR3 length: 13
J gene: TRBJ2-5
clone size: .
V gene: TRBV5-5
D gene: .

CDR3 DNA: TGTGCCAGCTCACCAGCGGGGGGAAACACTGAAGCTTTCTTT
CDR3 protein: CASSPAGGNTEAFF
CDR3 length: 14
J gene: TRBJ1-1
clone size: .
V gene: TRBV18
D gene: .